This TCR beta chain stems from a study of brain T cells in children with intractable seizures. TCRdb keeps only in-frame clones here, not all; method: immunoSEQ multiplex PCR. The top ten hold roughly a sixth of the sample, which has 8,500 to 9,500 clones, 69% seen once. This clone was observed once. Its antigen is not known. The sequenced cases were selected for having the highest brain T cell transcript signatures. The CDR3 spans 15 residues. CDR1 and CDR2 (germline): WSHSY, SAAADI. Unmatched junction bases numbered 4, after V lost 6 bases and J lost 4 bases. Findings and limits, study-wide: Among the top 50 brain clones were public and private clonotypes. Viral specificity was inferred only from CDR3 similarity; HCMV serostatus was unknown.

The sequence was collected from a girl aged 2-10 years with tuberous sclerosis and intractable seizures. The rearrangement joins TRBV10-2 to TRBJ2-1; TRBD2 agrees at 12 bases. Sequenced here: resected brain tissue, sampled at surgery. The CDR3 reads CASRPTSGGYNEQFF. CDR3 in DNA: TGCGCCAGCAGACCGACTAGCGGGGGTTACAATGAGCAGTTCTTC.